These 2 T cell receptor beta chains share one sample of origin, sequenced in a study of CD8 T cells in Susac syndrome. With random hexamers, roughly 0.45 to 1 ug RNA was reverse transcribed. TCRdb analysed the immunoSEQ multiplex PCR reads with MiXCR anew, one entry per CDR3 protein. The table records approximately 210,000 distinct CDR3 sequences, approximately 95% of them present only once. The sample comprised CD4+ T cells from PBMCs. These receptors were collected from a human donor with multiple sclerosis.

The chain has TRBV3-1 and TRBJ1-2; TRBD1 matches at 7 bases. The CDR3 is 14 residues long. V dropped 4 bases and J dropped 8; count of bases not matched to a gene: 10. Germline V CDR1 and CDR2: LGHDT, YNNKEL (reference sequence). CDR3 DNA: TGTGCCAGCAGCCGGGACAGCCCAATTTCGGGCTACACCTTC. Translation: CASSRDSPISGYTF.

V and J are TRBV30 and TRBJ2-1, with D perhaps TRBD2 (7 bases). CDR3 length: 16 amino acids. Trimming shortened V by 2 bases and J by 6 bases, and 20 bases separated the two germline ends. CDR1 GTSNPN and CDR2 SVGIG come from the germline V gene (reference sequence). The CDR3 bases are TGTGCCTGGAGTCCACGGGGGGCCGTAGGGCTCAATGAGCAGTTCTTC. Its protein is CAWSPRGAVGLNEQFF.